These 31 T cell receptor beta chains came from one sample sequenced in a study of T cells in Graves' hyperthyroidism and ophthalmopathy. The CDR3 regions of TCR beta were amplified from RNA transcripts. Using the HTBI primer set, a first-round RT-PCR was run on the TCR CDR3. TCRdb re-analysed the multiplex PCR reads in MiXCR, keeping a single row per CDR3 protein. The sample includes approximately 210,000 distinct CDR3 sequences, more than 15% of them seen just once. The sequenced sample was blood. All receptors derive from a man aged 50-59 years with Graves' hyperthyroidism.

The chain recombines TRBV7-9 with TRBJ2-5; 9 positions match TRBD2. Per the germline V gene, CDR1 is SEHNR and CDR2 is FQNEAQ (reference sequence). This CDR3 contains 13 residues. The V gene end was trimmed by 5 bases and the J gene end by 5 bases; junction bases not matched to a gene: 3. CDR3 protein: CASSGGGEETQYF. The CDR3 DNA sequence: TGTGCCAGCAGCGGCGGGGGGGAGGAGACCCAGTACTTC.

Note on this clonotype: This may be a read error, as it is one base from a much larger clone. The gene calls are TRBV7-9 and TRBJ2-5; 8 bases line up with TRBD2. Germline V gene sequence: CDR1 SEHNR, CDR2 FQNEAQ (reference sequence). The CDR3 is 16 amino acids. V shed 4 bases and J 4 bases; nucleotides not matched to a gene: 11. The DNA for the CDR3 is TGTGCCAGCAGCTCCCTTCTCGGGAGGGCCTCAGAGACCCAGTACTTC. Translated, it gives CASSSLLGRASETQYF.

A few counts support this clonotype. A much larger clone is a single base away; this may be a read error. V gene TRBV7-9 combines with J gene TRBJ2-1; D not resolved. Looked up from germline, CDR1 is SEHNR and CDR2 is FQNEAQ (reference sequence). The CDR3 length is 11 residues. V was cut by 6 bases and J by 4 bases, with 4 bases left in between. Here the CDR3 DNA reads TGTGCCAGCAGACCTTACAATGAGCAGTTCTTC. Protein sequence: CASRPYNEQFF.

Ten or more counts support this clonotype. This chain links TRBV5-8 with TRBJ2-3; a weak D match, TRBD2 (6 bases). CDR1 and CDR2 (germline): SGHTS, YDEGEE. CDR3 length equals 16 residues. V was trimmed by 2 bases and J by 0 bases, leaving 13 bases between them. CDR3 sequence: CASSFTGAPSTDTQYF. The CDR3, as DNA: TGTGCCAGCAGCTTTACGGGAGCCCCTAGCACAGATACGCAGTATTTT.

On this clonotype itself: A much bigger clone sits one base away, suggesting this may be a read error. The genes are TRBV20-1 and TRBJ2-7, with a weak D call TRBD1 (6 bases). The CDR3 loop spans 13 amino acids. V lost 6 bases and J 2 bases, leaving 14 bases between the germline ends. Germline V gene data show CDR1 as DFQATT and CDR2 as SNEGSKA (reference sequence). The CDR3 nucleotides read TGCAGTGCCGATTACAGGGAGCCCTACGAGCAGTACTTC. The encoded protein is CSADYREPYEQYF.

This chain joins TRBV6-1 and TRBJ1-2; no clear D gene. Germline values: CDR1 MNHNS, CDR2 SASEGT. V gave up 10 bases and J gave up 0 bases, with 18 bases separating them. The CDR3 loop spans 15 amino acids. CDR3 sequence (DNA): TGTGCCACCCGCGCCGGGAGCTCTTCTAACTATGGCTACACCTTC. Translation gives CATRAGSSSNYGYTF.

This clonotype was counted between two and nine times. V is TRBV28 and J is TRBJ2-7; TRBD2 matches at 8 bases. V lost 5 bases and J lost 2; bases outside the gene matches: 8. This CDR3 has 15 residues. Germline V gives CDR1 MDHEN, CDR2 SYDVKM. The CDR3 DNA follows: TGTGCCAGCAGTCGAACTAGCGGTCCAGCCTACGAGCAGTACTTC. This translates into CASSRTSGPAYEQYF.

The chain is built from TRBV9 and TRBJ2-1; weak D call: TRBD1 (5 bases). The CDR3 consists of 14 residues. V lost 0 bases, J lost 5 bases, and 9 bases lay in between. Germline V CDR1 and CDR2: SGDLS, YYNGEE. The CDR3 is CASSVDSRDNEQFF. Written as DNA, the CDR3 is TGTGCCAGCAGCGTAGATAGCAGGGACAATGAGCAGTTCTTC.

Regarding this clonotype: It may be a read error: a sequence one base away is much more abundant. V and J are TRBV11-1 and TRBJ2-1; the D is unclear. The V end lost 11 bases, the J end lost 0 bases, and 14 bases lay between the germline ends. Germline CDR1 reads SGHAT; CDR2 reads FQDESV (reference sequence). The CDR3 covers 14 residues. Here the CDR3 reads CAGTPQSSYNEQFF. In nucleotides, the CDR3 is TGTGCCGGCACCCCCCAGAGCTCCTACAATGAGCAGTTCTTC.

This clonotype turned up a few times. V and J are TRBV28 and TRBJ1-4; D gene unclear. Between the trimmed V and J ends, which lost 5 bases and 7 bases, there was a span of 11 bases. The CDR3 contains 13 residues. In germline, CDR1 is MDHEN, CDR2 SYDVKM. The CDR3 reads CASSGLSGEKLFF. Here the CDR3 DNA reads TGTGCCAGCAGTGGACTTTCTGGTGAAAAACTGTTTTTT.

The chain has TRBV6-1 and TRBJ2-7; 11 bases agree with TRBD1. This CDR3 contains 12 residues. The V segment lost 8 bases and the J segment 7 bases; nucleotides outside the gene matches: 4. Germline V gene data show CDR1 as MNHNS and CDR2 as SASEGT. CDR3 sequence: CASGQGAGEQYF. CDR3 nucleotide sequence: TGTGCCAGCGGACAGGGGGCAGGGGAGCAGTACTTC.

On this clonotype itself: This sequence may be a read error, since a much larger clone differs from it by one base. The rearrangement links TRBV20-1 to TRBJ2-5; D is possibly TRBD1 (5 bases). The CDR3 is made up of 11 amino acids. In germline, CDR1 is DFQATT, CDR2 SNEGSKA (reference sequence). In DNA, the CDR3 is TGCGGTGCTCCGCTAGTTCAGGGCACATACTTC. The encoded protein is CGAPLVQGTYF.

The chain combines TRBV29-1 with TRBJ2-1; D may be TRBD1 (6 bases). Deletions cut 3 bases from V and 8 bases from J, with 26 bases between. In germline, CDR1 is SQVTM, CDR2 ANQGSEA. This CDR3 has 17 residues. CDR3 sequence reads: CSVDSAGRTGKYHEQFF. The CDR3 nucleotides are TGCAGCGTTGACTCCGCGGGCCGTACAGGGAAGTACCATGAGCAGTTCTTC.

The chain uses TRBV6-4 and TRBJ1-5; 8 bases agree with TRBD1. After removal of 0 bases from V and 5 bases from J, the junction contained 18 bases not matched to a gene. Germline V CDR1 and CDR2: MRHNA, SNTAGT. This CDR3 has 20 amino acids. CDR3 protein: CASSDSGLWTGFWRDQPQHF. The DNA for the CDR3 is TGTGCCAGCAGTGACTCTGGACTGTGGACAGGGTTTTGGAGGGATCAGCCCCAGCATTTT.

This clonotype was found a few times. The J gene is TRBJ2-2, the V gene TRBV29-1; maybe TRBD2 (5 bases). This CDR3 has 15 residues. V lost 5 bases and J 3 bases, leaving 16 bases between the germline ends. From germline, CDR1 is SQVTM and CDR2 ANQGSEA. CDR3: CSVCSRLTYTGELFF. The CDR3 DNA sequence: TGCAGCGTTTGTTCCCGACTAACTTACACCGGGGAGCTGTTTTTT.

This clonotype was seen at least ten times. V gene TRBV20-1 combines with J gene TRBJ2-3; the D is unclear. Trimming pared 0 bases from V and 2 bases from J, leaving 12 bases between. Germline V gene lookup returns CDR1 DFQATT and CDR2 SNEGSKA (reference sequence). This CDR3 spans 15 amino acids. In DNA form, the CDR3 reads TGCAGTGCTAGAGACTTTACGGCTATCACAGATACGCAGTATTTT. It codes for CSARDFTAITDTQYF.

This clonotype was observed many times. The rearrangement joins TRBV5-1 to TRBJ2-7; D call uncertain. The germline V and J ends were trimmed by 0 bases and 2 bases, with 6 bases remaining between them. The CDR3 extends over 13 amino acids. Germline-derived CDR1 and CDR2 are SGHRS and YFSETQ. CDR3 sequence reads: CASSLVSTYEQYF. Written as DNA, the CDR3 is TGCGCCAGCAGCTTGGTCAGTACCTACGAGCAGTACTTC.

This clonotype has at least ten counts. The chain combines TRBV20-1 with TRBJ2-1; tentatively, D is TRBD1 or TRBD2 (5 bases each). CDR1 DFQATT and CDR2 SNEGSKA come from the germline V gene (reference sequence). The V end was cut by 5 bases, the J end by 5 bases, with 16 bases between. CDR3 length: 14 amino acids. The DNA of the CDR3 is TGCAGTGCTTCCCGGGGCGGCTTTAACAATGAGCAGTTCTTC. It yields the protein CSASRGGFNNEQFF.

This clonotype has a handful of counts. The J gene is TRBJ2-7, the V gene TRBV5-1; 8 bases agree with TRBD1. The CDR3 is made up of 13 amino acids. V was pared by 5 bases and J by 5 bases, with 6 bases of the junction left unmatched. Per germline, CDR1 SGHRS and CDR2 YFSETQ. The CDR3 DNA reads TGCGCCAGCAGACTGACAGGGGTGGACGAGCAGTACTTC. Residues: CASRLTGVDEQYF.

There are many counts of this clonotype. V usage is TRBV7-9 and J usage is TRBJ2-1; the D gene is possibly TRBD2 (5 bases). Germline V gives CDR1 SEHNR, CDR2 FQNEAQ (reference sequence). There are 17 residues in the CDR3. V lost 2 bases, J lost 0 bases, and 14 bases lay in between. The CDR3 loop is CASSLSLAGYSYNEQFF. CDR3 in DNA: TGTGCCAGCAGCTTATCCCTGGCGGGCTACTCCTACAATGAGCAGTTCTTC.

V gene TRBV7-3 combines with J gene TRBJ2-3; tentative D call: TRBD2 (6 bases). CDR1 is SGHTA, CDR2 FQGTGA, per germline. Trimming stripped 0 bases from V and 6 bases from J, with 19 bases between. CDR3 length: 17 residues. The CDR3 bases are TGTGCCAGCAGCTTAACTGGAGGGAGGTCAGCGGGTGATACGCAGTATTTT. Translation: CASSLTGGRSAGDTQYF.

This clonotype was picked up many times. The chain recombines TRBV3-1 with TRBJ2-1; 7 bases line up with TRBD2. Germline V CDR1 and CDR2: LGHDT, YNNKEL (reference sequence). The junction had 4 bases not matched to a gene; V was cut back by 2 bases and J by 0 bases. CDR3 size: 16 residues. The CDR3 loop reads CASSQLAASSYNEQFF. Written as DNA, the CDR3 is TGTGCCAGCAGCCAACTAGCGGCAAGCTCCTACAATGAGCAGTTCTTC.

On this clonotype: The junction does not match germline at one end; this may be a read error. The rearrangement joins TRBV28 to TRBJ1-2; no definite D call. CDR1 and CDR2 from the germline V gene are MDHEN and SYDVKM. The CDR3 loop spans 13 amino acids. CDR3 sequence (DNA): TGTGCCAGCACCTCGTACTCAGGCAGAGCTTACTCCTTC. This translates into CASTSYSGRAYSF.

This clonotype has only a few counts. This chain joins TRBV18 and TRBJ1-2; 8 bases map to TRBD1. The V and J ends lost 3 bases and 4 bases, in that order; junction bases with no gene match: 13. This CDR3 spans 17 amino acids. Per germline, CDR1 KGHSH and CDR2 LQKENI. CDR3 DNA sequence: TGTGCCAGCTCACCGGGGCGACCAGGGGGCTTCGGCTATGGCTACACCTTC. Translating gives CASSPGRPGGFGYGYTF.

The table lists this clonotype with many counts. The chain recombines TRBV7-2 with TRBJ1-1, with D tentatively TRBD1 (5 bases). CDR1 is SGHTA, CDR2 FQGNSA, per germline. CDR3 length equals 14 residues. Trimming stripped 10 bases from V and 0 bases from J, with 15 bases between. In DNA, the CDR3 is TGTGCCACCAGACAGTACTTAATGAACACTGAAGCTTTCTTT. Translation gives CATRQYLMNTEAFF.

This clonotype was counted at least ten times. The V call is TRBV5-1, the J call TRBJ2-2; D is unresolved. The germline CDR1 and CDR2 sequences are SGHRS and YFSETQ. Trimming left V 2 bases short and J 4 bases short, with 6 bases between. The CDR3 totals 13 residues. In nucleotides, the CDR3 is TGCGCCAGCAGCTTAATTGCCACCGGGGAGCTGTTTTTT. Translating it yields CASSLIATGELFF.

The sample holds many counts of this clonotype. The J gene is TRBJ2-1, the V gene TRBV6-1; D assignment may be TRBD1 or TRBD2 (8 bases each). CDR1 is MNHNS, CDR2 SASEGT, per germline. The CDR3 covers 16 residues. The V end lost 3 bases, the J end lost 12 bases, and 24 bases lay between the germline ends. This chain's CDR3 is CASSDRGTGREGRQFF. The CDR3 DNA follows: TGTGCCAGCAGTGATCGGGGGACAGGCCGGGAGGGCCGGCAGTTCTTC.

This clonotype was detected ten times or more. This sequence joins TRBV6-2 or TRBV6-3 and TRBJ1-2; 7 positions match TRBD1. Germline V lookup: CDR1 MNHEY, CDR2 SVGEGT. CDR3 length: 14 amino acids. Losses at the gene ends were 6 bases for V and 10 bases for J; bases not matched to a gene: 14. CDR3 in DNA: TGTGCCAGCAGCTCCCTTTTGACAGGGACCGACTACACCTTC. Translating it yields CASSSLLTGTDYTF.

J is TRBJ2-3 and V is TRBV12-3 or TRBV12-4, with TRBD1 identical over 10 bases. J was trimmed by 2 bases and V by 3 bases; bases with no gene match: 2. This CDR3 has 15 amino acids. CDR3 residues: CASSFGQGDTDTQYF. DNA for the CDR3: TGTGCCAGCAGTTTTGGACAGGGGGACACAGATACGCAGTATTTT.

This clonotype came up many times. The chain recombines TRBV7-9 with TRBJ1-1; tentative D call: TRBD1 (6 bases). The CDR3 runs 15 residues. CDR1 is SEHNR, CDR2 FQNEAQ, per germline (reference sequence). Trimming took 5 bases from V and 3 from J, leaving 16 bases between them. The CDR3 reads CASSPLGGQDTEAFF. DNA of the CDR3: TGTGCCAGCAGCCCCCTAGGGGGGCAGGACACTGAAGCTTTCTTT.

Many counts were recorded for this clonotype. This chain connects TRBV18 to TRBJ1-1; 7 bases are shared with TRBD1. In germline, CDR1 is KGHSH, CDR2 LQKENI. The CDR3 is made up of 15 amino acids. The junction had 7 bases not matched to a gene; V was cut back by 2 bases and J by 4 bases. CDR3 loop: CASSPERQGITEAFF. The CDR3 DNA reads as TGTGCCAGCTCACCAGAAAGACAGGGTATCACTGAAGCTTTCTTT.